The sequence of this T cell receptor beta chain was determined in a study of cytomegalovirus exposure and HLA in healthy donors. PCR was performed using 60 Vbeta and 13 Jbeta primers. Per the authors' pipeline: An analysis performed later counted 75 million to 80 million unique TCR beta chains (roughly 11 million of them shared). Clones were sequenced by immunoSEQ multiplex PCR, and TCRdb holds only the in-frame ones, with some missing. Clone size and V and J calls were adopted from that table, with D and trimming inferred from the DNA. The data show about 140,000 clones, roughly four fifths seen once. The CDR3 totals 15 residues.

The gene calls are TRBV7-5 and TRBJ2-7; the table's D gene call, TRBD2, was not cross checked with the DNA. TRBV7-5 is assigned pseudogene status. Sequencing was done on a sample of PBMCs. The source is a man aged 18 to 29 in good health and CMV-seropositive. CDR3 nucleotide sequence: TGTGCCAGAAGCTACAAGCGGGGGACCCACTACGAGCAGTACTTC. This encodes CARSYKRGTHYEQYF.